This TCR beta chain was observed in a study of OX40 agonist ivuxolimab in advanced cancers. Study context: Participants could have had prior anti-PD-1, anti-PD-L1 or anti-CTLA-4 therapy, and 40% had some.

Samples were taken at baseline and on day 1 of cycles 4 and 7. Study-level findings and limits: Partial responders receiving 0.1-3.0 mg/kg showed among the lowest clonal expansion.

With respect to this clone: The antigen is not known.

Profiling relied on immunoSEQ multiplex PCR, and the TCRdb table lists in-frame clones only, not all of them. This repertoire shows about 18,000 clones, just over 70% found once; its top ten account for roughly 15%. Trimming removed 3 bases at V and 2 bases at J, with 8 bases between. The CDR3 contains 13 residues. Germline CDR1 and CDR2: KGHSH and LQKENI. The chain has TRBV18 and TRBJ2-7; D unclear. This TCR derives from an adult with an advanced solid tumor such as melanoma, head and neck, liver or kidney cancer. The source material was CD4+ or CD8+ T cells sorted from blood, sampled in a trial of the OX40 agonist ivuxolimab. The CDR3 region has the DNA TGTGCCAGCTCACCGGTTTGGCCCTACGAGCAGTACTTC. Translated, it gives CASSPVWPYEQYF.